This section outlines one T cell receptor (beta chain) sequence together with its context. Its antigen is unidentified. The method was immunoSEQ multiplex PCR; TCRdb's version includes in-frame clones alone and lacks a portion of them. The profile shows approximately 39,000 clones, approximately 93% of them singletons. V lost 0 bases and J lost 0, with 8 bases in between. CDR3 size: 15 residues. CDR1 and CDR2 from the germline V gene are MNHNS and SASEGT. The data stem from a study of graft-versus-host responses after intestinal transplantation. Overall study context: The study gave all recipients anti-thymocyte globulin induction, then tacrolimus and steroids for about 3 years.

The receptor was derived from a human donor who was the organ donor for an intestinal transplant. The chain uses TRBV6-1 and TRBJ1-1, with unresolved D. The sample in question was unstimulated CD4+ T cells sorted from spleen or lymph node cells, obtained before transplant. In nucleotides, the CDR3 is TGTGCCAGCAGTGAAGCTTTTACAGTGAACACTGAAGCTTTCTTT. Translated, it gives CASSEAFTVNTEAFF.